This TCR beta chain was retrieved from a study of blood T cell repertoires in COVID-19. Study-wide context: From the United States, Italy and Spain came samples of acute and convalescent COVID-19. From T cells, B-cell-depleted T cells, or PBMCs came the material, which was cDNA or gDNA.

The CDR3 is made up of 16 amino acids. Germline assignment: CDR1 SNHLY and CDR2 FYNNEI. Trimming took off 5 bases at V and 0 bases at J, with 17 bases between the two ends. Authors' analysis steps: For nucleated cells, counts were estimated from reference gene primer amplification. Produced via immunoSEQ multiplex PCR; TCRdb's table is partial and in-frame only. The V and J calls and clone size are taken from that table; D and trimming were inferred from the DNA. In the table there are 90,000 to 110,000 clones, around 82% of which are singletons. This rearrangement joins TRBV2 to TRBJ2-7; D not certain. Sequencing used peripheral blood. The sequence came from a woman in her fifties or sixties with acute or convalescent COVID-19. CDR3 nucleotides: TGTGCCAGCAGTTCCCGCAATCTACAGAGCTCCTACGAGCAGTACTTC. This gives the protein CASSSRNLQSSYEQYF. Drawing the rest from reference TRBV2 and TRBJ2-7, the complete variable domain is EPEVTQTPSHQVTQMGQEVILRCVPISNHLYFYWYRQILGQKVEFLVSFYNNEISEKSEIFDDQFSVERPDGSNFTLKIRSTKLEDSAMYFCASSSRNLQSSYEQYFGPGTRLTVT.